This T cell receptor (beta chain) was retrieved from a study of blood T cell repertoires in COVID-19. On the study more broadly: COVID-19 samples from acute and convalescent phases originated in the United States, Italy and Spain. The cDNA or gDNA used as material had been derived from T cells, B-cell-depleted T cells, or PBMCs.

This clone was seen only once. Trimming took 3 bases from V and 10 from J, leaving 13 bases between them. Germline V gives CDR1 LGHNT, CDR2 FRNRAP. The CDR3 consists of 14 residues. Sequenced by immunoSEQ multiplex PCR; TCRdb stores in-frame clones only, minus some. The sample includes tens of thousands of clones, approximately 91% of them seen just once. The sequencing sample was made of peripheral blood. This TCR was sampled from a man between 65 and 85 years old with acute or convalescent COVID-19. The V call is TRBV12-5, the J call TRBJ1-6; D remains ambiguous. CDR3 in amino acids: CASGFEGLESPLHF. The CDR3 DNA follows: TGTGCTAGTGGTTTCGAGGGTCTGGAATCACCCCTCCACTTT.